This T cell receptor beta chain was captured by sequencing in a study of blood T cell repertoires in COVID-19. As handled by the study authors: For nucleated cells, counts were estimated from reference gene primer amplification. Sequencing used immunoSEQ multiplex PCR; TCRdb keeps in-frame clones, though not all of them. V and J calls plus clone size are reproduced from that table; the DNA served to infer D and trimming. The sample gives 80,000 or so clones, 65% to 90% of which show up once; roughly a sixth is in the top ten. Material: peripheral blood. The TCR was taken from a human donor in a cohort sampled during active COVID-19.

CDR3 in DNA: TGTGCCAGCAGTTACGACAGCACCGGGGAGCTGTTTTTT. Its protein product is CASSYDSTGELFF. The V call is TRBV6-5, the J call TRBJ2-2, with a possible D match to TRBD1 (5 bases). CDR1 MNHEY and CDR2 SVGAGI come from the germline V gene. The CDR3 runs 13 residues. Trimming shortened V by 2 bases and J by 4 bases, and 5 bases separated the two germline ends.